Listed below are T cell receptor beta chains from one sample, sequenced in a study of T cells after yellow fever vaccination. From the 5' RACE reads, TCRdb called clonotypes with MiXCR, one entry per CDR3 protein. The sample lists 620,000 or so distinct CDR3 sequences, about 17% occurring once. The specimen comprised PBMCs, sampled about 5 days after the first yellow fever vaccination. The receptor set was obtained from a man between 18 and 35 years old who received the YFV17D yellow fever vaccine. Both conserved end residues are part of each CDR3. A D gene is named only where the DNA matches it firmly. Where a row states a size, it is once, few, many or the class of an expanded clone; other rows omit it.

clone size: NA
J gene: TRBJ1-2
D gene: NA
CDR3 length: 15
V gene: TRBV2
CDR3 DNA: TGTGCCAGCAGCCCCGGGGGCGCGGAAATCTATGGCTACACCTTC
CDR3 protein: CASSPGGAEIYGYTF

clone size: many
J gene: TRBJ2-3
D gene: NA
CDR3 length: 14
V gene: TRBV5-1
CDR3 DNA: TGCGCCACCTCGGCGGGGGCTGCCGGTGATACGCAGTATTTT
CDR3 protein: CATSAGAAGDTQYF

clone size: NA
J gene: TRBJ2-7
D gene: TRBD2
CDR3 length: 13
V gene: TRBV11-3
CDR3 DNA: TGTGCCAGCAGCTCGGGACTAGCGGGGAAACAGTACTTC
CDR3 protein: CASSSGLAGKQYF

clone size: few
J gene: TRBJ2-3
D gene: TRBD2
CDR3 length: 14
V gene: TRBV12-3/TRBV12-4
CDR3 DNA: TGTGCCAGCACCCTAGCGGGGGGGGGAGATACGCAGTATTTT
CDR3 protein: CASTLAGGGDTQYF

clone size: NA
J gene: TRBJ1-1
D gene: NA
CDR3 length: 13
V gene: TRBV30
CDR3 DNA: TGTGCCTGGAGTAAAGTTCGGGGAACTGAAGCTTTCTTT
CDR3 protein: CAWSKVRGTEAFF

clone size: few
J gene: TRBJ1-2
D gene: NA
CDR3 length: 13
V gene: TRBV7-2
CDR3 DNA: TGTGCCAGCAGCTTAACGGAGTTAGATGGCTACACCTTC
CDR3 protein: CASSLTELDGYTF

clone size: few
J gene: TRBJ1-1
D gene: NA
CDR3 length: 14
V gene: TRBV7-9
CDR3 DNA: TGTGCCAGCAGCTTAGATTGGGGAACCACTGAAGCTTTCTTT
CDR3 protein: CASSLDWGTTEAFF

clone size: NA
J gene: TRBJ2-2
D gene: TRBD2
CDR3 length: 17
V gene: TRBV4-2
CDR3 DNA: TGTGCCAGCAGCCAAGGACTAGCGGGGGGGCCTACCGGGGAGCTGTTTTTT
CDR3 protein: CASSQGLAGGPTGELFF

clone size: NA
J gene: TRBJ1-6
D gene: NA
CDR3 length: 15
V gene: TRBV27
CDR3 DNA: TGTGCCAGCAGTTTCGGAGGGGCAGGTAATTCACCCCTCCACTTT
CDR3 protein: CASSFGGAGNSPLHF

clone size: few
J gene: TRBJ2-3
D gene: NA
CDR3 length: 14
V gene: TRBV5-1
CDR3 DNA: TGCGCCAGCACCCCAAAACCTCCCACAGATACGCAGTATTTT
CDR3 protein: CASTPKPPTDTQYF

clone size: many
J gene: TRBJ1-1
D gene: NA
CDR3 length: 11
V gene: TRBV5-1
CDR3 DNA: TGCGCCAGCAGCTTAGGGGGACGAGCTTTCTTT
CDR3 protein: CASSLGGRAFF

clone size: few
J gene: TRBJ1-2
D gene: TRBD1
CDR3 length: 13
V gene: TRBV12-3/TRBV12-4
CDR3 DNA: TGTGCCAGCAGGGAGACAGGGGAAGTGGGCTACACCTTC
CDR3 protein: CASRETGEVGYTF

clone size: NA
J gene: TRBJ2-1
D gene: NA
CDR3 length: 15
V gene: TRBV28
CDR3 DNA: TGTGCCAGCATCGACCGGACACGTCCCTACAATGAGCAGTTCTTC
CDR3 protein: CASIDRTRPYNEQFF

clone size: many
J gene: TRBJ2-5
D gene: NA
CDR3 length: 12
V gene: TRBV18
CDR3 DNA: TGTGCCAGCAGCCCGGTCCAAGAGACCCAGTACTTC
CDR3 protein: CASSPVQETQYF

clone size: NA
J gene: TRBJ2-1
D gene: NA
CDR3 length: 13
V gene: TRBV12-3/TRBV12-4
CDR3 DNA: TGTGCCAGCAGTTTACAGAGCTACAATGAGCAGTTCTTC
CDR3 protein: CASSLQSYNEQFF

clone size: NA
J gene: TRBJ1-1
D gene: NA
CDR3 length: 12
V gene: TRBV18
CDR3 DNA: TGTGCCAGCTCACATCCGTCCGCAGAAGCTTTCTTT
CDR3 protein: CASSHPSAEAFF

clone size: few
J gene: TRBJ1-1
D gene: NA
CDR3 length: 15
V gene: TRBV5-1
CDR3 DNA: TGCGCCAGCAGCTTGGCCGACTGGGCAGGGCCTGAAGCTTTCTTT
CDR3 protein: CASSLADWAGPEAFF

clone size: few
J gene: TRBJ2-7
D gene: NA
CDR3 length: 16
V gene: TRBV29-1
CDR3 DNA: TGCAGCGTTGAAGACCCGACAGCCTCCAGCTCCTACGAGCAGTACTTC
CDR3 protein: CSVEDPTASSSYEQYF

clone size: few
J gene: TRBJ1-5
D gene: TRBD1
CDR3 length: 16
V gene: TRBV19
CDR3 DNA: TGTGCCAGTAGTTCGGACAGGCTTTATAGCAATCAGCCCCAGCATTTT
CDR3 protein: CASSSDRLYSNQPQHF

clone size: NA
J gene: TRBJ2-3
D gene: TRBD2
CDR3 length: 18
V gene: TRBV4-1
CDR3 DNA: TGCGCCAGCAGCCATGGGACTAGCGGGGGGGCCTCTACAGATACGCAGTATTTT
CDR3 protein: CASSHGTSGGASTDTQYF

clone size: few
J gene: TRBJ1-2
D gene: NA
CDR3 length: 13
V gene: TRBV4-2
CDR3 DNA: TGTGCCAGCGGCCCGGGGGGGGGCTATGGCTACACCTTC
CDR3 protein: CASGPGGGYGYTF

clone size: many
J gene: TRBJ2-1
D gene: TRBD2
CDR3 length: 20
V gene: TRBV9
CDR3 DNA: TGTGCCAGCAGCTCCGCCGATGGGACTAGCGGGAGTCGCTCCTACAATGAGCAGTTCTTC
CDR3 protein: CASSSADGTSGSRSYNEQFF

clone size: NA
J gene: TRBJ1-1
D gene: NA
CDR3 length: 14
V gene: TRBV18
CDR3 DNA: TGTGCCAGCTCACCACTTACTGAGAACACTGAAGCTTTCTTT
CDR3 protein: CASSPLTENTEAFF

clone size: many
J gene: TRBJ1-5
D gene: NA
CDR3 length: 15
V gene: TRBV4-2
CDR3 DNA: TGTGCCAGCAGCCAAGATTGGAGGGGCAATCAGCCCCAGCATTTT
CDR3 protein: CASSQDWRGNQPQHF

clone size: few
J gene: TRBJ1-2
D gene: NA
CDR3 length: 15
V gene: TRBV9
CDR3 DNA: TGTGCCAGCAGCGTAGACGGCAGGAGTAACTATGGCTACACCTTC
CDR3 protein: CASSVDGRSNYGYTF

clone size: few
J gene: TRBJ1-4
D gene: NA
CDR3 length: 15
V gene: TRBV5-1
CDR3 DNA: TGCGCCAGCAGCTTGGGCGATTACCTGAATGAAAAACTGTTTTTT
CDR3 protein: CASSLGDYLNEKLFF

clone size: NA
J gene: TRBJ2-5
D gene: TRBD1
CDR3 length: 17
V gene: TRBV5-5
CDR3 DNA: TGTGCCAGCAGCTTGGGCTCGACAGGGGGTCGCGAAGAGACCCAGTACTTC
CDR3 protein: CASSLGSTGGREETQYF

clone size: few
J gene: TRBJ2-7
D gene: NA
CDR3 length: 12
V gene: TRBV5-1
CDR3 DNA: TGCGCCAGCAGCCCTTTTGGGGGCGAGCAGTACTTC
CDR3 protein: CASSPFGGEQYF

clone size: many
J gene: TRBJ1-2
D gene: NA
CDR3 length: 14
V gene: TRBV15
CDR3 DNA: TGTGCCACCAGCAGAGACCCCCCCCAATATGGCTACACCTTC
CDR3 protein: CATSRDPPQYGYTF

clone size: NA
J gene: TRBJ1-2
D gene: NA
CDR3 length: 17
V gene: TRBV4-1
CDR3 DNA: TGCGCCAGCAGCCAAGGTCAGGGCCAGCTAACTATGGCCGGCTACACCTTC
CDR3 protein: CASSQGQGQLTMAGYTF

clone size: NA
J gene: TRBJ1-1
D gene: NA
CDR3 length: 11
V gene: TRBV18
CDR3 DNA: TGTGCCAGCTCACCGCAATCCGAAGCTTTCTTT
CDR3 protein: CASSPQSEAFF

clone size: many
J gene: TRBJ2-5
D gene: NA
CDR3 length: 13
V gene: TRBV6-1
CDR3 DNA: TGTGCCAGCAGTCATAGAGATACTGGGACCCAGTACTTC
CDR3 protein: CASSHRDTGTQYF

clone size: NA
J gene: TRBJ1-1
D gene: TRBD1
CDR3 length: 15
V gene: TRBV5-4
CDR3 DNA: TGTGCCAGCAGCCCCACGGGACAGGGGACCACTGAAGCTTTCTTT
CDR3 protein: CASSPTGQGTTEAFF

clone size: few
J gene: TRBJ2-5
D gene: TRBD1
CDR3 length: 14
V gene: TRBV5-1
CDR3 DNA: TGCGCCAGCAGCACCGGGACAGGACAAGAGACCCAGTACTTC
CDR3 protein: CASSTGTGQETQYF

clone size: few
J gene: TRBJ2-2
D gene: TRBD2
CDR3 length: 17
V gene: TRBV20-1
CDR3 DNA: TGCAGTGCTAGAGACCCCTGGACTAGCGGAAACACCGGGGAGCTGTTTTTT
CDR3 protein: CSARDPWTSGNTGELFF